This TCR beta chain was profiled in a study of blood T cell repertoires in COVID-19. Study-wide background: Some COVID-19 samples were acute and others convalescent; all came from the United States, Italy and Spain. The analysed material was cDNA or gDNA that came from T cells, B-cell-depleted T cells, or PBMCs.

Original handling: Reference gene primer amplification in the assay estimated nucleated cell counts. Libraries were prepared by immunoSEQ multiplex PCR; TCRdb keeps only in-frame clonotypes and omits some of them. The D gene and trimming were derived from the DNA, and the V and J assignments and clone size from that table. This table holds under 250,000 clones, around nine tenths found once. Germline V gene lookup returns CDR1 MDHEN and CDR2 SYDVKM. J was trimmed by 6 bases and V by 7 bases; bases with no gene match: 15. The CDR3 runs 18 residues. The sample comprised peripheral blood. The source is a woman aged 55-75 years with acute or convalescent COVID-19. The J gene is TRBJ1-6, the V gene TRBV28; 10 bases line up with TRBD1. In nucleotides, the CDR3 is TGTGCCAGCACCCCGGGACAGGGGTCTTCCTATCCTAATTCACCCCTCCACTTT. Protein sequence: CASTPGQGSSYPNSPLHF.